The 3 T cell receptor beta chains listed next were all sequenced from one sample in a study of T cell responses to AZD1222 COVID-19 vaccine. The assay was immunoSEQ multiplex PCR, and TCRdb's table has in-frame clones only and misses some. The sample lists some 150,000 clones, approximately 88% occurring once. This sample comprised peripheral blood, obtained on day 0 of AZD1222 vaccination. Receptor source: an adult in good health.

The rearrangement uses TRBV9 and TRBJ1-1; D ambiguous. This CDR3 contains 14 residues. V lost 3 bases, J lost 1 base, and 10 bases lay in between. Germline V CDR1 and CDR2: SGDLS, YYNGEE. The CDR3 reads CASSGRSANTEAFF. CDR3 bases: TGTGCCAGCAGCGGGAGGTCGGCGAACACTGAAGCTTTCTTT.

The chain employs TRBV9 and TRBJ1-1; D not resolved. V lost 6 bases and J 2 bases, leaving 8 bases between the germline ends. This CDR3 is built from 12 residues. Per the germline V gene, CDR1 is SGDLS and CDR2 is YYNGEE. The CDR3 sequence: CASNRPNTEAFF. DNA of the CDR3: TGTGCCAGCAATAGACCCAACACTGAAGCTTTCTTT.

The rearrangement joins TRBV7-6 to TRBJ2-7; possible D gene TRBD2, 5 bases. V was clipped by 5 bases and J by 0 bases, with 14 bases between them. This CDR3 is built from 15 residues. Germline V gene data show CDR1 as SGHVS and CDR2 as FNYEAQ. The CDR3 loop is CASSPQSGSSYEQYF. The CDR3 DNA is TGTGCCAGCAGCCCCCAGAGTGGGAGCTCCTACGAGCAGTACTTC.